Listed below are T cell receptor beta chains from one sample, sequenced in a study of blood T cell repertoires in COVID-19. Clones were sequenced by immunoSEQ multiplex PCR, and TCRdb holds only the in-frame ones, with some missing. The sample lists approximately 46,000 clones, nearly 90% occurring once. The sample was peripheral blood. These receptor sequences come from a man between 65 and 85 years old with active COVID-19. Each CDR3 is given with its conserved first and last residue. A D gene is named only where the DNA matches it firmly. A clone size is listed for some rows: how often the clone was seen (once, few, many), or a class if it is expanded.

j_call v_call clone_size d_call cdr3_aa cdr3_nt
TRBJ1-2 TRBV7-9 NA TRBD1 CASSSDPGTGYGYTF TGTGCCAGCAGCTCCGATCCAGGGACAGGGTATGGCTACACCTTC
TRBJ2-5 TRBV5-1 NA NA CASSLDTPETQYF TGCGCCAGCAGCTTGGACACGCCGGAGACCCAGTACTTC
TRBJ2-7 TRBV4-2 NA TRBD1 CASSQHTGQLYEQYF TGTGCCAGCAGCCAGCACACGGGACAGCTATACGAGCAGTACTTC
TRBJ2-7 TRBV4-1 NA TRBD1 CASSQDKVVGDRFNEQYF TGCGCCAGCAGCCAAGATAAGGTAGTCGGGGACAGGTTTAACGAGCAGTACTTC
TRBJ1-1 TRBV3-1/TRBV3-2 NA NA CASSPELDRHNTEAFF TGTGCCAGCAGCCCAGAACTCGACAGACACAACACTGAAGCTTTCTTT
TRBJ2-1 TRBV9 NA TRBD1 CASSAGTGGLYNEQFF TGTGCCAGCAGCGCAGGTACAGGGGGCCTGTACAATGAGCAGTTCTTC
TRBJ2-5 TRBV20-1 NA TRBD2 CSASLSSGGIGQETQYF TGCAGTGCTAGTTTGTCTAGCGGGGGGATTGGGCAAGAGACCCAGTACTTC
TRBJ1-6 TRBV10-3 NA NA CATRRENSPLHF TGTGCCACCCGGCGGGAAAATTCACCCCTCCACTTT
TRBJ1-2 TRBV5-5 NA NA CASTQRGEYGYTF TGTGCCAGCACCCAAAGAGGCGAGTATGGCTACACCTTC
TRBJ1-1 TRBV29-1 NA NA CSGPSLEEGVMGNTEAFF TGCAGCGGACCCTCACTCGAAGAAGGAGTCATGGGGAACACTGAAGCTTTCTTT
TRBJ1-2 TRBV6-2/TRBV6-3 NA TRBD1 CASSSRDRRLINYGYTF TGTGCCAGCAGTTCGAGGGACAGGAGACTTATTAACTATGGCTACACCTTC
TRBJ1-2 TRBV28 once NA CASSLGGANYGYTF TGTGCCAGCAGTTTAGGGGGGGCGAACTATGGCTACACCTTC
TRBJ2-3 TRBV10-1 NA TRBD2 CASSERVAGATDTQYF TGCGCCAGCAGTGAGAGGGTAGCGGGGGCCACAGATACGCAGTATTTT
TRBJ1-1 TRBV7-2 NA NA CASSENQGLTEAFF TGTGCCAGCAGCGAAAATCAGGGACTCACTGAAGCTTTCTTT
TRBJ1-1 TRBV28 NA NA CASSPQGIMNTEAFF TGTGCCAGCAGTCCCCAGGGGATTATGAACACTGAAGCTTTCTTT
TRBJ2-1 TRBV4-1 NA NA CASSQDQAPNEQFF TGCGCCAGCAGCCAAGATCAGGCCCCCAATGAGCAGTTCTTC
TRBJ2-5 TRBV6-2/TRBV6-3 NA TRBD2 CASSYRGGLAGETQYF TGTGCCAGCAGTTACCGGGGGGGACTAGCTGGGGAGACCCAGTACTTC
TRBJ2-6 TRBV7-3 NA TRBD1 CASSPSRDSSSGANVLTF TGTGCCAGCAGCCCCAGCCGGGACAGTAGCTCTGGGGCCAACGTCCTGACTTTC
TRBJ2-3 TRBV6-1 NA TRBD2 CASSEAGGPRNTQYF TGTGCCAGCAGTGAAGCGGGAGGGCCTAGAAATACGCAGTATTTT
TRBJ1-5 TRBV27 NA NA CASNLQGSNQPQHF TGTGCCAGCAACCTACAGGGAAGCAATCAGCCCCAGCATTTT
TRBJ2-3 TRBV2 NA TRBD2 CASTLLAGGGSTDTQYF TGTGCCAGCACCTTGCTAGCGGGGGGCGGTAGCACAGATACGCAGTATTTT
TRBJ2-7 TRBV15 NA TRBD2 CATSRVSGARGGYEQYF TGTGCCACCAGCAGAGTGAGCGGGGCCCGAGGTGGATACGAGCAGTACTTC
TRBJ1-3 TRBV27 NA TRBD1 CASGRTGTGNTIYF TGTGCCAGCGGCCGGACAGGGACTGGAAACACCATATATTTT
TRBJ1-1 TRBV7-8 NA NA CASSLDQGRRGRRTEAFF TGTGCCAGCAGCTTAGACCAGGGGCGTCGGGGCCGGAGGACTGAAGCTTTCTTT
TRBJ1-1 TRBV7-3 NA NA CASSLEQIMNTEAFF TGTGCCAGCAGCTTAGAACAGATAATGAACACTGAAGCTTTCTTT
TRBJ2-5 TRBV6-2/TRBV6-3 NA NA CASSYTETQYF TGTGCCAGCAGTTACACTGAGACCCAGTACTTC
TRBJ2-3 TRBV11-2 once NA CASSSGTGADTQYF TGTGCCAGCAGCTCTGGGACTGGGGCAGATACGCAGTATTTT
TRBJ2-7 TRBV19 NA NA CASSIQGGAYEQYF TGTGCCAGTAGTATTCAAGGGGGGGCCTACGAGCAGTACTTC
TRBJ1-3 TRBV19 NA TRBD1 CASSPPRTGTDSGNTIYF TGTGCCAGTAGCCCGCCGCGGACAGGGACAGACTCTGGAAACACCATATATTTT
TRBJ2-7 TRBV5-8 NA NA CASSPAPGFEQYF TGTGCCAGCAGCCCGGCCCCAGGGTTCGAGCAGTACTTC